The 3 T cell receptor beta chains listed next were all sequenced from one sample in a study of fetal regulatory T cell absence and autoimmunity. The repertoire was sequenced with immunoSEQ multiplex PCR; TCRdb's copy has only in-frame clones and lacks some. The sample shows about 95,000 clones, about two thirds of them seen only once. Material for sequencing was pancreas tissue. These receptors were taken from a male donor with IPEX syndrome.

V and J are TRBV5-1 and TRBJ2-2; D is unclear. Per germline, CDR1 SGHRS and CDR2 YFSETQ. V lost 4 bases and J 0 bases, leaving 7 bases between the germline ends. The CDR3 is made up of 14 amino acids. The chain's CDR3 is CASSGLPNTGELFF. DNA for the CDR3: TGCGCCAGCAGCGGTTTACCGAACACCGGGGAGCTGTTTTTT.

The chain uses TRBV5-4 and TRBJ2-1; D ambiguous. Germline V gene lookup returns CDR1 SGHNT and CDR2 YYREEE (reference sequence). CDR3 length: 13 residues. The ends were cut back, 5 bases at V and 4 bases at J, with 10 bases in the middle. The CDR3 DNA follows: TGTGCCAGCAGTTTTACTCGTTACAATGAGCAGTTCTTC. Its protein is CASSFTRYNEQFF. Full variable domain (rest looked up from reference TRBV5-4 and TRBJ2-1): ETGVTQSPTHLIKTRGQQVTLRCSSQSGHNTVSWYQQALGQGPQFIFQYYREEENGRGNFPPRFSGLQFPNYSSELNVNALELDDSALYLCASSFTRYNEQFFGPGTRLTVL.

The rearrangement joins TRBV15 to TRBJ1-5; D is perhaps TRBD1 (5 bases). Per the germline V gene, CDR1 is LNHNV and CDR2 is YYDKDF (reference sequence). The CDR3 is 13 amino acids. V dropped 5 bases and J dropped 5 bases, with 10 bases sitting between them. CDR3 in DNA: TGTGCCACCAGCCACAGGTATCATCAGCCCCAGCATTTT. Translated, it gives CATSHRYHQPQHF. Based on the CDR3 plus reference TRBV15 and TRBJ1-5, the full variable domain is DAMVIQNPRYQVTQFGKPVTLSCSQTLNHNVMYWYQQKSSQAPKLLFHYYDKDFNNEADTPDNFQSRRPNTSFCFLDIRSPGLGDTAMYLCATSHRYHQPQHFGDGTRLSIL.